Presented here are 32 T cell receptor beta chains from one specimen sequenced in a study of T cell repertoires in ileal Crohn's disease. Described time point: neoterminal ileum biopsy at postoperative endoscopy, about 6 months after surgery. Sequenced by immunoSEQ multiplex PCR; TCRdb stores in-frame clones only, minus some. Of more than 50,000 clones in the sample, about 88% were seen once. The sample was ileal tissue. These receptors all stem from an adult with Crohn's disease.

V and J are TRBV28 and TRBJ2-1; D is perhaps TRBD2 (6 bases). The germline V gene has CDR1 MDHEN and CDR2 SYDVKM. V was clipped by 2 bases and J by 0 bases, with 14 bases between them. This CDR3 contains 17 residues. DNA for the CDR3: TGTGCCAGCAGTTTAGCAGCGGGCCCCTCCTCCTACAATGAGCAGTTCTTC. Translation gives CASSLAAGPSSYNEQFF.

This clone was recorded only once. V usage is TRBV10-3 and J usage is TRBJ2-1; 9 bases are shared with TRBD1. V was pared by 3 bases and J by 8 bases, with 5 bases of the junction left unmatched. The CDR3 is 14 amino acids. Looked up from germline, CDR1 is ENHRY and CDR2 is SYGVKD. The CDR3 DNA reads TGTGCCATCAGTGACGGGACAGGGTGGTATGAGCAGTTCTTC. Translating gives CAISDGTGWYEQFF.

The chain recombines TRBV19 with TRBJ2-1; TRBD2 aligns across 8 bases. Germline values: CDR1 LNHDA, CDR2 SQIVND (reference sequence). The junction had 1 base not matched to a gene; V was cut back by 8 bases and J by 1 base. The CDR3 consists of 13 residues. The CDR3 DNA follows: TGTGCCAGTGGGACTAGTTCCTACAATGAGCAGTTCTTC. Its translation: CASGTSSYNEQFF.

This chain uses TRBV5-1 with TRBJ1-3, with D possibly TRBD1 on 5 matching bases. The CDR3 runs 14 residues. Trimming left V 0 bases short and J 4 bases short, with 8 bases between. Per the germline V gene, CDR1 is SGHRS and CDR2 is YFSETQ. The CDR3 DNA follows: TGCGCCAGCAGCTTGGCAGGGTACGGAAACACCATATATTTT. As protein: CASSLAGYGNTIYF.

The chain employs TRBV5-4 and TRBJ2-1; the match to TRBD1 covers 8 bases. The length of the CDR3 is 13 residues. Trimming took 2 bases from V and 9 from J; bases not matched to a gene: 4. Looked up from germline, CDR1 is SGHNT and CDR2 is YYREEE (reference sequence). The CDR3 bases are TGTGCCAGCAGCTTCAGGGGGCAGGGTGAGCAGTTCTTC. This encodes CASSFRGQGEQFF.

CDR3 loop: CASSAVNYGYTF. The CDR3 coding sequence is TGTGCCAGCAGTGCTGTAAACTATGGCTACACCTTC. The chain is built from TRBV25-1 and TRBJ1-2; D is ambiguous. This CDR3 has 12 amino acids. V was shortened by 4 bases and J by 2 bases, with 5 bases between the two germline ends. Germline lookup yields CDR1 MGHDK and CDR2 SYGVNS.

This chain joins TRBV5-1 and TRBJ2-3; D is unresolved. The CDR3 spans 13 residues. Trimming removed 5 bases at V and 6 bases at J, with 13 bases between. From germline, CDR1 is SGHRS and CDR2 YFSETQ. The CDR3 DNA sequence: TGCGCCAGCAGTCGGTCTTTTTCGGATACGCAGTATTTT. It encodes CASSRSFSDTQYF.

This rearrangement joins TRBV7-2 to TRBJ1-2, with D uncertain. Trimming cost V 5 bases and J 4 bases, with 17 bases left between them. Germline V gene lookup returns CDR1 SGHTA and CDR2 FQGNSA. The CDR3 length is 15 residues. The CDR3 region is CASSPAPGGGYGYTF. CDR3 bases: TGTGCCAGCAGCCCCGCTCCGGGAGGCGGCTATGGCTACACCTTC.

The genes are TRBV5-1 and TRBJ2-3, with D possibly TRBD2 on 6 matching bases. Germline assignment: CDR1 SGHRS and CDR2 YFSETQ. CDR3 length: 14 amino acids. With 4 bases removed from V and 6 bases from J, the gap between germline ends came to 15 bases. The CDR3 bases are TGCGCCAGCAGCCCCCCGACTAGTGCGGATACGCAGTATTTT. Its translation is CASSPPTSADTQYF.

V is TRBV7-8 and J is TRBJ1-6; D is ambiguous. CDR3 length: 15 residues. V was clipped by 5 bases and J by 7 bases, with 15 bases between them. Germline CDR1 SGHVS, CDR2 FQNEAQ. The CDR3 loop reads CASSPYRVRNSPLHF. The CDR3 DNA follows: TGTGCCAGCAGCCCATATCGGGTCCGGAATTCACCCCTCCACTTT.

The chain links TRBV4-1 to TRBJ1-2, with D hard to call. Per the germline V gene, CDR1 is MGHRA and CDR2 is YSYEKL. Trimming pared 1 base from V and 2 bases from J, leaving 11 bases between. This CDR3 spans 15 amino acids. This CDR3 reads CASSQANAGNYGYTF. CDR3 in DNA: TGCGCCAGCAGCCAAGCTAATGCGGGAAACTATGGCTACACCTTC.

The chain's CDR3 is CASSDWGRTDSPLHF. The CDR3 DNA reads TGTGCCAGCAGTGATTGGGGGCGGACGGATTCACCCCTCCACTTT. The genes are TRBV2 and TRBJ1-6; tentative D call: TRBD1 (6 bases). V was trimmed by 3 bases and J by 8 bases, leaving 14 bases between them. The CDR3 has 15 amino acids. The germline CDR1 and CDR2 sequences are SNHLY and FYNNEI.

This rearrangement joins TRBV29-1 to TRBJ1-5; maybe TRBD1 (5 bases). From germline, CDR1 is SQVTM and CDR2 ANQGSEA. V dropped 5 bases and J dropped 2 bases, with 13 bases sitting between them. The CDR3 is made up of 14 amino acids. CDR3 amino acids: CSVKAGPGNQPQHF. CDR3 coding DNA: TGCAGCGTTAAAGCAGGGCCGGGCAATCAGCCCCAGCATTTT.

The chain has TRBV29-1 and TRBJ2-5; the match to TRBD1 covers 8 bases. This CDR3 is built from 13 residues. Trimming cost V 6 bases and J 4 bases; bases outside gene matches: 7. Looked up from germline, CDR1 is SQVTM and CDR2 is ANQGSEA. The DNA for the CDR3 is TGCAGCGTGAGTGGGGGGACAGGAGAGACCCAGTACTTC. The encoded protein is CSVSGGTGETQYF.

The V and J genes are TRBV11-2 and TRBJ1-5; possibly TRBD1 for D (6 bases). There are 13 residues in the CDR3. Looked up from germline, CDR1 is SGHAT and CDR2 is FQNNGV. Trimming stripped 3 bases from V and 4 bases from J, with 7 bases between. For the CDR3, the DNA is TGTGCCAGCAGCTTGGACAGTAATCAGCCCCAGCATTTT. Translation gives CASSLDSNQPQHF.

The chain joins TRBV2 to TRBJ1-6, with D uncertain. The V gene's germline CDR1 is SNHLY and CDR2 FYNNEI. Trimming stripped 6 bases from V and 5 bases from J, with 14 bases between. This CDR3 region has 15 residues. DNA for the CDR3: TGTGCCAGCAGCGGCACCGAGGTTAATAATTCACCCCTCCACTTT. Translated, it gives CASSGTEVNNSPLHF.

The chain links TRBV5-1 to TRBJ2-3; TRBD1 matches 7 bases. CDR1 SGHRS and CDR2 YFSETQ come from the germline V gene. The CDR3 is made up of 17 amino acids. Trimming cost V 1 base and J 3 bases; bases outside gene matches: 11. The CDR3 sequence is CASSLLSATGPTDTQYF. In DNA form, the CDR3 reads TGCGCCAGCAGCTTGCTTTCTGCGACAGGGCCTACAGATACGCAGTATTTT.

This CDR3 reads CASSPPGGKAFF. CDR3 coding DNA: TGTGCCAGCAGCCCCCCGGGGGGTAAGGCTTTCTTT. This chain connects TRBV7-3 to TRBJ1-1, with D possibly matching TRBD1 (5 bases). CDR3 size: 12 residues. Between the trimmed V and J ends, which lost 5 bases and 11 bases, there was a span of 15 bases. Germline values: CDR1 SGHTA, CDR2 FQGTGA.

The genes are TRBV5-8 and TRBJ1-2, with 9 nucleotides matching TRBD1. This CDR3 is 15 amino acids long. The trim removed 6 bases at V and 6 bases at J, leaving 12 bases unmatched. Germline assignment: CDR1 SGHTS and CDR2 YDEGEE. CDR3 in amino acids: CASTLGQGRYDGYTF. The CDR3 region has the DNA TGTGCCAGCACGTTGGGACAGGGAAGATACGATGGCTACACCTTC.

The CDR3 sequence is CASSGAGANNEQFF. The CDR3 nucleotides are TGTGCCAGCAGCGGAGCGGGGGCCAACAATGAGCAGTTCTTC. V is TRBV5-6 and J is TRBJ2-1; the match to TRBD2 covers 8 bases. Trimming removed 4 bases from V and 5 bases from J; junction bases left unmatched: 5. Germline V gives CDR1 SGHDT, CDR2 YYEEEE. The CDR3 runs to 14 residues.

The chain is built from TRBV19 and TRBJ2-5; tentative D call: TRBD2 (5 bases). Trimming shortened V by 4 bases and J by 4 bases, and 7 bases separated the two germline ends. Per germline, CDR1 LNHDA and CDR2 SQIVND (reference sequence). The CDR3 sequence is 12 residues long. CDR3 sequence: CASSTRGETQYF. The CDR3 region has the DNA TGTGCCAGTAGTACTCGGGGAGAGACCCAGTACTTC.

The chain employs TRBV29-1 and TRBJ2-7; a weak D match, TRBD1 (7 bases). Trimming shortened V by 5 bases and J by 6 bases, and 17 bases separated the two germline ends. The CDR3 sequence is 13 residues long. CDR1 is SQVTM, CDR2 ANQGSEA, per germline. CDR3 sequence (DNA): TGCAGCGTTCAGACAGGGAGGCAAGGCGAGCAGTACTTC. It codes for CSVQTGRQGEQYF.

This chain uses TRBV30 with TRBJ1-2; TRBD1 matches at 9 bases. This CDR3 region has 11 residues. Germline V gene sequence: CDR1 GTSNPN, CDR2 SVGIG (reference sequence). Trimming removed 8 bases from V and 7 bases from J; junction bases left unmatched: 5. In DNA, the CDR3 is TGTGCCGGCTCACAGGGGGCTGGCTACACCTTC. It yields the protein CAGSQGAGYTF.

This clone was found once. The V and J genes are TRBV4-2 and TRBJ2-3, with D possibly matching TRBD1 (5 bases). Germline CDR1 LGHNA, CDR2 YNFKEQ. The germline V and J ends were trimmed by 4 bases and 1 base, with 12 bases remaining between them. This CDR3 has 15 amino acids. This chain's CDR3 is CASSRGKGGTDTQYF. The CDR3 region has the DNA TGTGCCAGCAGCCGAGGAAAAGGGGGCACAGATACGCAGTATTTT.

The chain combines TRBV6-1 with TRBJ1-5, with D tentatively TRBD1 (5 bases). V lost 4 bases, J lost 2 bases, and 12 bases lay in between. Per the germline V gene, CDR1 is MNHNS and CDR2 is SASEGT. The CDR3 is 15 residues long. The CDR3: CASSAAWGGNQPQHF. In nucleotides, the CDR3 is TGTGCCAGCAGTGCGGCTTGGGGGGGCAATCAGCCCCAGCATTTT.

The rearrangement links TRBV2 to TRBJ2-7, with 7 bases that match TRBD1. CDR1 and CDR2 (germline): SNHLY, FYNNEI. The CDR3 loop spans 16 amino acids. With V trimmed by 6 bases and J by 6 bases, 17 bases remained unmatched. The CDR3 region has the DNA TGTGCCAGCAGAGATATACCGGGACAGCAGTATGGCGAGCAGTACGTC. It codes for CASRDIPGQQYGEQYV.

The gene calls are TRBV4-2 and TRBJ1-4; perhaps TRBD1 as D (5 bases). The V end lost 2 bases, the J end lost 0 bases, and 22 bases lay between the germline ends. The germline V gene has CDR1 LGHNA and CDR2 YNFKEQ. This CDR3 is built from 20 residues. Here the CDR3 DNA reads TGTGCCAGCAGCCAATATAGCACAGGCTGGATCACTGCAACTAATGAAAAACTGTTTTTT. Residues: CASSQYSTGWITATNEKLFF.

The chain employs TRBV28 and TRBJ1-5; no clear D. The CDR3 has 14 residues. V shed 5 bases and J shed 6 bases, with 14 bases lying between them. In germline, CDR1 is MDHEN, CDR2 SYDVKM. The CDR3: CASSPVLPSQPQHF. CDR3 bases: TGTGCCAGCAGTCCGGTTTTACCGTCTCAGCCCCAGCATTTT.

The V call is TRBV7-8, the J call TRBJ1-5, with D perhaps matching TRBD1 (6 bases). V dropped 2 bases and J dropped 7 bases, with 15 bases sitting between them. The CDR3 has 15 residues. CDR1 and CDR2 from the germline V gene are SGHVS and FQNEAQ. This CDR3 is CASSLKTGRWQPQHF. The CDR3, as DNA: TGTGCCAGCAGCTTAAAAACAGGGAGATGGCAGCCCCAGCATTTT. The whole variable domain, filled in from reference TRBV7-8 and TRBJ1-5, reads GAGVSQSPRYKVAKRGQDVALRCDPISGHVSLFWYQQALGQGPEFLTYFQNEAQLDKSGLPSDRFFAERPEGSVSTLKIQRTQQEDSAVYLCASSLKTGRWQPQHFGDGTRLSIL.

The chain links TRBV19 to TRBJ1-2, with 9 nucleotides matching TRBD1. CDR3 size: 16 residues. Trimming at V came to 6 bases and at J to 8 bases, leaving 16 bases not matched to a gene. Germline V gives CDR1 LNHDA, CDR2 SQIVND (reference sequence). CDR3: CASRGSRDRVPGGYTF. The CDR3, as DNA: TGTGCCAGTAGAGGTTCCCGGGACAGGGTACCTGGCGGCTACACCTTC.

The chain couples TRBV19 to TRBJ2-1; perhaps TRBD2 as D (5 bases). In germline, CDR1 is LNHDA, CDR2 SQIVND (reference sequence). The CDR3 length is 15 residues. V lost 7 bases and J 0 bases, leaving 13 bases between the germline ends. CDR3 sequence (DNA): TGTGCCAGTACCGCGGGCCCTAGCTCCTACAATGAGCAGTTCTTC. Protein product: CASTAGPSSYNEQFF.

The J gene is TRBJ1-2, the V gene TRBV29-1, with no clear D. Germline V gene lookup returns CDR1 SQVTM and CDR2 ANQGSEA. This CDR3 is 11 amino acids long. V lost 7 bases and J 5 bases, leaving 11 bases between the germline ends. The CDR3 region has the DNA TGCAGCGCCGCGCTGCGGTATGGCTACACCTTC. Translating it yields CSAALRYGYTF.